A selection of T cell receptor beta chains follows, all from one sample in a study of T cell repertoires in cytomegalovirus infection. TCRdb analysed the reads with MiXCR anew, one entry per CDR3 protein. The table shows 150,000 to 200,000 distinct CDR3 sequences, with over 13% occurring only once. The source material was PBMCs. The receptors shown here come from a human donor in good health (CMV status not recorded). Some clones in this sample may be carry-over from other donors' samples. The CDR3 runs from the conserved cysteine through the conserved F or W. The D gene is left open where the match is weak. Where a row states a size, it is once, few, many or the class of an expanded clone; other rows omit it.

J gene | V gene | clone size | D gene | CDR3 protein | CDR3 DNA
TRBJ2-1 | TRBV2 | once | . | CASSQSQGLF | TGTGCCAGCAGTCAATCCCAGGGGCTCTTC
TRBJ1-5 | TRBV28 | once | . | CASSPGDMVHQPQHF | TGTGCCAGCAGTCCTGGGGACATGGTTCATCAGCCCCAGCATTTT
TRBJ2-2 | TRBV2 | . | . | CASYRTGELFF | TGTGCCAGCTACCGGACCGGGGAGCTGTTTTTT
TRBJ2-7 | TRBV12-3/TRBV12-4 | . | TRBD2 | CASSQGLAGAYEQYF | TGTGCCAGCAGCCAGGGACTAGCGGGGGCTTACGAGCAGTACTTC
TRBJ2-7 | TRBV7-2 | . | . | CASSLRQSYEQYF | TGTGCCAGCAGCTTAAGGCAGAGCTACGAGCAGTACTTC
TRBJ2-1 | TRBV30 | few | TRBD2 | CAWSSWGLADYNEQFF | TGTGCCTGGAGTTCGTGGGGACTAGCGGACTACAATGAGCAGTTCTTC
TRBJ1-2 | TRBV7-2 | many | TRBD1 | CASSLRGQGGNSYTF | TGTGCCAGCAGCTTAAGAGGACAGGGCGGGAATAGCTACACCTTC
TRBJ2-3 | TRBV12-3/TRBV12-4 | once | TRBD2 | CASSLEVLAGRDTQYF | TGTGCCAGCAGTTTAGAAGTGCTAGCGGGGAGAGATACGCAGTATTTT
TRBJ1-6 | TRBV7-9 | few | . | CASSPLGVGSPLHF | TGTGCCAGCAGTCCTCTTGGGGTTGGTTCACCCCTCCACTTT
TRBJ2-3 | TRBV5-1 | . | TRBD1 | CASSATGGGYTDTQYF | TGCGCCAGCAGCGCGACAGGGGGCGGCTACACAGATACGCAGTATTTT
TRBJ1-1 | TRBV29-1 | few | . | CSAQAGGTTEAFF | TGCAGCGCCCAAGCGGGGGGGACCACTGAAGCTTTCTTT
TRBJ1-5 | TRBV12-5 | many | . | CASGLSKGQPQHF | TGTGCTAGTGGTTTGTCTAAGGGTCAGCCCCAGCATTTT
TRBJ2-1 | TRBV7-2 | many | . | CASSLNSGLYNEQFF | TGTGCCAGCAGCCTTAATTCGGGACTCTACAATGAGCAGTTCTTC
TRBJ2-5 | TRBV12-3/TRBV12-4 | . | TRBD2 | CASTRAGVGETQYF | TGTGCCAGCACACGAGCGGGGGTGGGGGAGACCCAGTACTTC
TRBJ2-2 | TRBV6-2/TRBV6-3 | few | TRBD1 | CASSRGGAAEDTGELFF | TGTGCCAGCAGCCGAGGGGGCGCGGCCGAGGACACCGGGGAGCTGTTTTTT
TRBJ1-2 | TRBV12-3/TRBV12-4 | many | . | CASSLWTAPRGYTF | TGTGCCAGCAGTCTTTGGACAGCCCCGAGGGGCTACACCTTC
TRBJ2-1 | TRBV6-4 | . | . | CASSDSGGATYNEQFF | TGTGCCAGCAGTGACTCGGGGGGGGCCACCTACAATGAGCAGTTCTTC
TRBJ2-5 | TRBV20-1 | . | . | CSATRTVQETQYF | TGCAGTGCTACCCGGACAGTACAAGAGACCCAGTACTTC